This section outlines one TCR beta chain sequence together with its context. Clones were sequenced by immunoSEQ multiplex PCR, and TCRdb holds only the in-frame ones, with some missing. The table lists around 88,000 clones, approximately 61% of them singletons. These data belong to a study of shared clonotypes between healthy human individuals. Germline CDR1 reads LNHDA; CDR2 reads SQIVND (reference sequence). The CDR3 has 15 amino acids. Trimming pared 2 bases from V and 3 bases from J, leaving 14 bases between. The chain employs TRBV19 and TRBJ2-7; D uncertain. The clonotype originates from a man aged 25 to 45 in good health. Sequenced input: memory CD8+ T cells sorted from blood. Subset specified: CD45RO+ cells pooled with CCR7-negative TemRA cells. The DNA for the CDR3 is TGTGCCAGTAGTATATCGGCAGTGGGGAACTACGAGCAGTACTTC. It is translated as CASSISAVGNYEQYF.